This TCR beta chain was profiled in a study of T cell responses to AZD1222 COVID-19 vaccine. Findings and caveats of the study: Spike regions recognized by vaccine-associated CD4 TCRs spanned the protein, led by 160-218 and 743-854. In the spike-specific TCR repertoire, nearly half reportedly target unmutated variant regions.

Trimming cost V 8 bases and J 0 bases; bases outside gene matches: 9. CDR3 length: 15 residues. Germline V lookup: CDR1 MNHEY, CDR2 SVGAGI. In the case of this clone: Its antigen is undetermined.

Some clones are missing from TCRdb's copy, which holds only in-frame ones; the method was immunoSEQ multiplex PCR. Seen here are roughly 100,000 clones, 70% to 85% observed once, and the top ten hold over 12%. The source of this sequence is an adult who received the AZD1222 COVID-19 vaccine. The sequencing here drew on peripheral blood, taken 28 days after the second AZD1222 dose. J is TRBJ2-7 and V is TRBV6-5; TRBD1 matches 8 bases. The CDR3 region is CASAATGASSYEQYF. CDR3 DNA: TGTGCCAGCGCGGCGACAGGGGCTAGCTCCTACGAGCAGTACTTC.